What follows are 7 T cell receptor beta chains derived from one specimen sequenced in a study of blood T cell repertoires in COVID-19. This table comes from immunoSEQ multiplex PCR, and its TCRdb copy is limited to in-frame clones, with some not included. The profile shows about 410,000 clones, roughly 91% of them singletons. Input material: PBMCs or T cells enriched from blood (not recorded which). The receptors originated from a woman in her twenties or thirties who had recovered from COVID-19.

The chain uses TRBV5-1 and TRBJ1-2, with TRBD1 identical over 9 bases. The germline V gene encodes CDR1 SGHRS and CDR2 YFSETQ. Trimming took 4 bases from V and 6 from J; bases not matched to a gene: 7. This CDR3 has 14 amino acids. The DNA for the CDR3 is TGCGCCAGCAGCCGGGGACAGGGAAGTGATGGCTACACCTTC. Its translation is CASSRGQGSDGYTF.

This clone occurred once. This chain connects TRBV4-1 to TRBJ1-2; 7 bases fit TRBD1. The CDR3 length is 15 residues. V dropped 4 bases and J dropped 8; count of bases not matched to a gene: 13. Germline CDR1 is MGHRA and CDR2 is YSYEKL. CDR3 DNA: TGCGCCAGCAGCCGTACGGGACAGAACATAGAGGGCTACACCTTC. The encoded protein is CASSRTGQNIEGYTF.

The rearrangement uses TRBV28 and TRBJ1-1; D uncertain. The CDR3 is made up of 12 amino acids. The V end lost 5 bases, the J end lost 5 bases, and 9 bases lay between the germline ends. Germline CDR1 and CDR2: MDHEN and SYDVKM. The CDR3 coding sequence is TGTGCCAGCAGTCGTTTCGGGACTGAAGCTTTCTTT. Encoded protein: CASSRFGTEAFF.

The chain recombines TRBV5-6 with TRBJ1-4; TRBD1 agrees at 9 bases. CDR1 is SGHDT and CDR2 is YYEEEE in the germline V gene. V gave up 4 bases and J gave up 4 bases; unmatched junction bases: 8. The CDR3 has 16 residues. The CDR3 reads CASSPGDRANNEKLFF. Here the CDR3 DNA reads TGTGCCAGCAGCCCGGGGGACAGGGCCAATAATGAAAAACTGTTTTTT.

The chain couples TRBV2 to TRBJ1-4; 8 nucleotides align to TRBD1. The germline V gene encodes CDR1 SNHLY and CDR2 FYNNEI. Unmatched junction bases numbered 3, after V lost 5 bases and J lost 7 bases. CDR3 size: 13 residues. The CDR3 sequence is CASSSDRGEKLFF. Here the CDR3 DNA reads TGTGCCAGCAGTTCCGACAGGGGTGAAAAACTGTTTTTT.

The chain combines TRBV7-3 with TRBJ1-1; 8 bases match TRBD1. With 3 bases clipped from V and 3 bases from J, the junction kept 3 bases outside the gene matches. This CDR3 contains 14 residues. The germline gives CDR1 SGHTA, CDR2 FQGTGA. CDR3 residues: CASSFRGPDTEAFF. For the CDR3, the DNA is TGTGCCAGCAGCTTCAGGGGGCCGGACACTGAAGCTTTCTTT.

The genes are TRBV5-4 and TRBJ1-1, with TRBD1 as a possible D gene (5 bases). V lost 4 bases and J 3 bases, leaving 10 bases between the germline ends. The CDR3 extends over 13 amino acids. CDR1 SGHNT and CDR2 YYREEE come from the germline V gene (reference sequence). CDR3 nucleotides: TGTGCCAGCAGCCCCGGACAATACACTGAAGCTTTCTTT. It is translated as CASSPGQYTEAFF.